The 11 T cell receptor beta chains given below trace back to one sample, sequenced in a study of tissue T cells after allogeneic stem cell transplantation. Time point given: mouse harvest day 7 after allogeneic transplant. Each mouse received 10^7 T-cell-depleted marrow cells plus 10^6 splenic CD5+ T cells by tail vein. Method: immunoSEQ multiplex PCR; TCRdb's copy keeps in-frame clones and lacks some. Here the sample spans about 5,500 clones, roughly 50% being singletons. The sample comprised gut tissue. These receptors came from a female BALB/c mouse given C57BL/6 T cells with graft-versus-host disease after an allogeneic hematopoietic cell transplant.

As regards this clone: Germline and genes here are mouse. The CDR3 goes on 1 residue after the read ends, and that part is filled in from the germline J gene. The gene calls are TRBV3 and TRBJ2-5, with 9 bases identical to TRBD2. This CDR3 comprises 15 residues. Losses at the gene ends were 1 base for V and 1 base for J; bases not matched to a gene: 0. CDR1 is SNHLY and CDR2 is FYNGKV in the germline V gene (reference sequence). CDR3 loop: CASSLDWGDQDTQYF. The covered CDR3 bases are TGTGCCAGCAGCTTAGACTGGGGGGACCAAGACACCCAGTAC.

In its sample, this clone ranks as medium-sized. These gene names are mouse names. The CDR3 end is not reached by the read, which stops 1 residue before it; the germline J gene fills it in. The J gene is TRBJ2-2, the V gene TRBV15; D is unresolved. CDR1 is SGHND and CDR2 is FRSKSL in the germline V gene. The ends were cut back, 2 bases at V and 0 bases at J, with 4 bases in the middle. The length of the CDR3 is 14 residues. The CDR3 loop is CASSLIANTGQLYF. The covered CDR3 bases are TGTGCCAGCAGTTTAATAGCAAACACCGGGCAGCTCTAC.

As for this clone: Gene names refer to mouse genes. The read terminates 1 residue ahead of where the CDR3 ends, so the germline J gene completes it. The V gene is TRBV31, the J gene TRBJ1-6; D is ambiguous. TRBJ1-6 is identified as an open reading frame with a role that is uncertain. V gave up 3 bases and J gave up 0 bases, with 6 bases separating them. In germline, CDR1 is GKSSPN, CDR2 SITVG. The CDR3 is made up of 14 amino acids. The part of the CDR3 DNA that was read is TGTGCCTGGAGGCCCGGTTCCTATAATTCGCCCCTCTAC. Amino acid sequence: CAWRPGSYNSPLY. The entire CDR3 reads CAWRPGSYNSPLYF.

This clone was detected only a few times. The gene symbols are mouse symbols. With the read ending 1 residue before the CDR3 end, the germline J gene is used to fill in that end. The rearrangement joins TRBV1 to TRBJ2-7, with TRBD2 matching over 9 bases. CDR1 and CDR2 from the germline V gene are NSQYPW and LRSPGD (reference sequence). The V and J ends lost 0 bases and 2 bases, in that order; junction bases with no gene match: 2. The CDR3 loop spans 15 amino acids. CDR3 loop: CTCSAELGGPYEQYF. Partial CDR3 DNA: TGCACCTGCAGTGCAGAACTGGGGGGACCCTATGAACAGTAC.

This clone turned up a few times. Genes here carry mouse names. With the read ending 1 residue before the CDR3 end, the germline J gene is used to fill in that end. The J gene is TRBJ2-1, the V gene TRBV15; D is unclear. Per the germline V gene, CDR1 is SGHND and CDR2 is FRSKSL. The CDR3 runs 14 residues. The V end lost 3 bases, the J end lost 0 bases, and 6 bases lay between the germline ends. The sequenced CDR3 bases are TGTGCCAGCAGTTTTGACTATAACTATGCTGAGCAGTTC. It codes for CASSFDYNYAEQF. The CDR3 reads in full as CASSFDYNYAEQFF.

Points on this clone: Germline and genes here are mouse. CDR3 DNA, as far as it was read: TGTGCCAGCTCTCTCGGGGGGGCAAACACCGGGCAGCTCTAC. Amino acids: CASSLGGANTGQLY. Given in full, the CDR3 is CASSLGGANTGQLYF. The J gene is TRBJ2-2, the V gene TRBV12-1; 7 nucleotides match TRBD2. The read stops 1 residue short of the end of the CDR3; the missing end is completed from the germline J gene. The length of the CDR3 is 15 residues. CDR1 is SGHSN and CDR2 is HYEKVE in the germline V gene. The V gene end was trimmed by 0 bases and the J gene end by 0 bases; junction bases not matched to a gene: 0. The whole variable domain, remainder taken from reference TRBV12-1 and TRBJ2-2, is DSGVVQSPRHIIKEKGGRSVLTCIPISGHSNVVWYQQTLGKELKFLIQHYEKVERDKGFLPSRFSVQQFDDYHSEMNMSALELEDSAMYFCASSLGGANTGQLYFGEGSKLTVL.

Turning to this clone: The germline and genes are mouse ones. Read coverage stops 1 residue before the CDR3 terminus; the germline J gene supplies the remainder. The chain recombines TRBV5 with TRBJ2-5, with D uncertain. Trimming shortened V by 4 bases and J by 0 bases, and 5 bases separated the two germline ends. Germline V gene lookup returns CDR1 LGHNA and CDR2 YNLKQL (reference sequence). CDR3 length equals 13 residues. The sequenced part of the CDR3 DNA is TGTGCCAGCAGCCCCTCTAACCAAGACACCCAGTAC. Amino acid sequence: CASSPSNQDTQY. The CDR3 in full is CASSPSNQDTQYF.

Notes on this clone: The listed genes are named as in mouse. The read terminates 1 residue before the CDR3 end, so the remaining end is supplied by the germline J gene. The rearrangement uses TRBV26 and TRBJ1-2; D unresolved. V lost 3 bases, J lost 1 base, and 3 bases lay in between. The CDR3 is 12 residues long. The V gene's germline CDR1 is KGHPV and CDR2 FQNQEV (reference sequence). The covered CDR3 bases are TGTGCCAGCAGTCTCAGAAACTCCGACTACACC. This encodes CASSLRNSDYT. The full CDR3 protein is CASSLRNSDYTF.

Remarks on this clone: Genes and germline are mouse. The read ends 1 residue before the CDR3 terminus; that terminus is restored from the germline J gene. The chain employs TRBV16 and TRBJ1-4, with D unresolved. Trimming removed 2 bases from V and 0 bases from J, with 1 base in between. CDR1 is SGHSA, CDR2 FRNQAP, per germline. CDR3 size: 13 residues. The chain's CDR3 is CASSLFSNERLFF. The sequenced part of the CDR3 DNA is TGTGCAAGCAGCTTATTTTCCAACGAAAGATTATTT.

With respect to this clone: Gene names are the mouse ones. The read is 1 residue too short to cover the CDR3 end, so that end is filled in from the germline J gene. The chain is built from TRBV26 and TRBJ2-2, with 7 bases that match TRBD1. This CDR3 is 15 amino acids long. V trimming: 3 bases; J trimming: 1 base; junction bases outside the gene matches: 2. CDR1 KGHPV and CDR2 FQNQEV come from the germline V gene (reference sequence). CDR3 DNA (partial): TGTGCCAGCAGTCTCCGGGACAGAAACACCGGGCAGCTCTAC. Its translation: CASSLRDRNTGQLY. The complete CDR3 sequence is CASSLRDRNTGQLYF.

In this sample, this clone turned up a few times. Mouse gene names and germline throughout. With the read ending 1 residue before the CDR3 end, the germline J gene is used to fill in that end. This chain connects TRBV5 to TRBJ2-7, with TRBD1 identical over 11 bases. In germline, CDR1 is LGHNA, CDR2 YNLKQL (reference sequence). V lost 1 base, J lost 3 bases, and 2 bases stayed unmatched. The CDR3 has 15 residues. CDR3 amino acids: CASSQAGTGGYEQYF. The sequenced CDR3 bases are TGTGCCAGCAGCCAAGCCGGGACAGGGGGCTATGAACAGTAC.